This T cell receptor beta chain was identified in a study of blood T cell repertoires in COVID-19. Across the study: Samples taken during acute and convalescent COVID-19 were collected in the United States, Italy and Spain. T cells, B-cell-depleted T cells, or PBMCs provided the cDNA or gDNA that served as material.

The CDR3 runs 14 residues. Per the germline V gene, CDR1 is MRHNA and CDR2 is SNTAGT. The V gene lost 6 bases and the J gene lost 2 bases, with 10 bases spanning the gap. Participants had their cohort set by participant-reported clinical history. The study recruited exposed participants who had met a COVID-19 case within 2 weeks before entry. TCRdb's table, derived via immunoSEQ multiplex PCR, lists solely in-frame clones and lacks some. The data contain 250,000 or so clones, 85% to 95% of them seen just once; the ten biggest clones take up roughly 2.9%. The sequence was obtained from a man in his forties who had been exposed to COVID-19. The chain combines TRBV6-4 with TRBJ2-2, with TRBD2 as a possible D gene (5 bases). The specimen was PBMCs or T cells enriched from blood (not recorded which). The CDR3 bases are TGTGCCAGCAGATCCGCGGGTAACACCGGGGAGCTGTTTTTT. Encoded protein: CASRSAGNTGELFF.